This T cell receptor (beta chain) was captured in a study of cytomegalovirus exposure and HLA in healthy donors. About the research overall: A prior analysis found 117 million unique TCR beta sequences from around 180 million T cells.

Per germline, CDR1 MDHEN and CDR2 SYDVKM. CDR3 size: 15 residues. With V trimmed by 5 bases and J by 7 bases, 8 bases remained unmatched. Study results and caveats: In a later analysis, most CMV-associated TCR beta chains appeared HLA-restricted. What TCR beta sequences reportedly achieved was accurate prediction of HLA-A and HLA-B alleles in most subjects. Later genetic work tied a missense DCLRE1C variant to beta-chain V and J trimming.

A remark on this clone: Its specificity is not known.

13 Jbeta primers and 60 Vbeta primers were used for the PCR. Only in-frame clones appear in the TCRdb table, and some are missing; sequencing was by immunoSEQ multiplex PCR. Counted here are 170,000 or so clones, around 86% occurring once; the ten biggest clones make up around 1.7%. Material for sequencing was PBMCs. The chain employs TRBV28 and TRBJ1-6; 7 nucleotides agree with TRBD1. This sequence originates from a man aged 50 to 59 in good health and CMV-seronegative. DNA of the CDR3: TGTGCCAGCAGTGCCCGACAGGGTAGAAATTCACCCCTCCACTTT. Amino acids: CASSARQGRNSPLHF.